The 18 T cell receptor beta chains in this list originate from one sample, sequenced in a study of OX40 agonist ivuxolimab in advanced cancers. Some clones are missing from TCRdb's copy, which holds only in-frame ones; the method was immunoSEQ multiplex PCR. The sample consists of about 20,000 clones, approximately 70% of them appearing once. The sample here was CD4+ or CD8+ T cells sorted from blood, taken in a trial of the OX40 agonist ivuxolimab. The receptors come from an adult with an advanced solid tumor such as melanoma, head and neck, liver or kidney cancer.

The chain employs TRBV27 and TRBJ1-4; 7 nucleotides align to TRBD1. The CDR3 is made up of 15 amino acids. J gave up 8 bases and V 3 bases, and 9 bases lay outside the gene matches. Germline lookup yields CDR1 MNHEY and CDR2 SMNVEV (reference sequence). CDR3 sequence (DNA): TGTGCCAGCAGTTTGACAGGGAGTTACGGAGAAAAACTGTTTTTT. It translates to CASSLTGSYGEKLFF.

J is TRBJ2-1 and V is TRBV5-4; 10 nucleotides line up with TRBD1. CDR1 is SGHNT and CDR2 is YYREEE in the germline V gene (reference sequence). The trim removed 3 bases at V and 3 bases at J, leaving 3 bases unmatched. The CDR3 sequence is 15 residues long. CDR3 protein: CASSSGTGVYNEQFF. In DNA, the CDR3 is TGTGCCAGCAGCTCCGGGACAGGGGTCTACAATGAGCAGTTCTTC.

The V call is TRBV30, the J call TRBJ2-7; D is undetermined. Germline assignment: CDR1 GTSNPN and CDR2 SVGIG (reference sequence). The CDR3 is 13 residues long. The germline V and J ends were trimmed by 0 bases and 0 bases, with 6 bases remaining between them. CDR3 nucleotides: TGTGCCTGGAGTGTCGGTAGCTCCTACGAGCAGTACTTC. Its translation: CAWSVGSSYEQYF.

The gene calls are TRBV25-1 and TRBJ1-5; D is unclear. The germline gives CDR1 MGHDK, CDR2 SYGVNS. Trimming removed 5 bases from V and 2 bases from J, with 16 bases in between. This CDR3 has 16 amino acids. CDR3 loop: CASSSGPGGGNQPQHF. DNA for the CDR3: TGTGCCAGCAGTTCAGGACCCGGCGGAGGCAATCAGCCCCAGCATTTT.

This chain uses TRBV7-9 with TRBJ1-1; 8 nucleotides line up with TRBD1. Germline-derived CDR1 and CDR2 are SEHNR and FQNEAQ (reference sequence). Trimming removed 1 base from V and 4 bases from J; junction bases left unmatched: 17. This CDR3 comprises 19 residues. CDR3 sequence: CASSLVSRTGRVSATEAFF. Written as DNA, the CDR3 is TGTGCCAGCAGCTTAGTCTCCAGGACAGGGAGGGTCTCGGCCACTGAAGCTTTCTTT.

The V and J genes are TRBV7-9 and TRBJ1-6; D gene ambiguous. CDR3 size: 13 residues. The V and J ends lost 5 bases and 10 bases respectively, with 12 bases between them. Germline V gene lookup returns CDR1 SEHNR and CDR2 FQNEAQ (reference sequence). The CDR3 here is CASSGSGWSPLHF. For the CDR3, the DNA is TGTGCCAGCAGCGGCAGTGGGTGGTCACCCCTCCACTTT.

This chain links TRBV6-6 with TRBJ1-4, with D unresolved. Trimming shortened V by 0 bases and J by 10 bases, and 6 bases separated the two germline ends. The length of the CDR3 is 12 residues. Germline lookup yields CDR1 MNHNY and CDR2 SVGAGI (reference sequence). Written as DNA, the CDR3 is TGTGCCAGCAGTTACTCGAGCGGAAAACTGTTTTTT. Its protein is CASSYSSGKLFF.

This rearrangement joins TRBV19 to TRBJ1-4, with D possibly matching TRBD1 (5 bases). The CDR3 extends over 16 amino acids. Germline CDR1 is LNHDA and CDR2 is SQIVND (reference sequence). V shed 6 bases and J shed 0 bases, with 14 bases lying between them. The CDR3 DNA follows: TGTGCCAGTAGGGTACAGGACTCTGCAACTAATGAAAAACTGTTTTTT. Its translation: CASRVQDSATNEKLFF.

The chain joins TRBV11-2 to TRBJ2-3; D unresolved. With 1 base removed from V and 6 bases from J, the gap between germline ends came to 5 bases. CDR3 length: 12 amino acids. CDR1 SGHAT and CDR2 FQNNGV come from the germline V gene. CDR3 protein: CASSLVSDTQYF. DNA of the CDR3: TGTGCCAGCAGCTTAGTATCGGATACGCAGTATTTT.

The chain is built from TRBV10-3 and TRBJ2-1; D tentatively fits TRBD1 or TRBD2 (7 bases each). Germline CDR1 is ENHRY and CDR2 is SYGVKD. V gave up 10 bases and J gave up 7 bases, with 29 bases separating them. The CDR3 totals 17 residues. This chain's CDR3 is CASFLGAGTPGGNEQFF. CDR3 DNA sequence: TGTGCCAGCTTCCTCGGAGCGGGGACTCCAGGGGGGAATGAGCAGTTCTTC.

CDR3 loop: CASSAWRGGVRETQYF. DNA for the CDR3: TGTGCCAGCAGCGCCTGGCGGGGCGGGGTTCGGGAGACCCAGTACTTC. This rearrangement joins TRBV2 to TRBJ2-5, with D possibly TRBD2 on 6 matching bases. Germline values: CDR1 SNHLY, CDR2 FYNNEI. The ends were cut back, 6 bases at V and 5 bases at J, with 22 bases in the middle. The CDR3 is made up of 16 amino acids. Combining the CDR3 with reference TRBV2 and TRBJ2-5 gives the whole variable domain EPEVTQTPSHQVTQMGQEVILRCVPISNHLYFYWYRQILGQKVEFLVSFYNNEISEKSEIFDDQFSVERPDGSNFTLKIRSTKLEDSAMYFCASSAWRGGVRETQYFGPGTRLLVL.

In its sample, this clone was seen once. J is TRBJ2-2 and V is TRBV4-2, with 12 bases fitting TRBD2. V dropped 3 bases and J dropped 7; count of bases not matched to a gene: 6. This CDR3 region has 16 residues. Germline loops: CDR1 LGHNA, CDR2 YNFKEQ. The CDR3 protein is CASSQTTSGGGGELFF. CDR3 DNA: TGTGCCAGCAGCCAGACGACTAGCGGGGGCGGCGGGGAGCTGTTTTTT.

This chain connects TRBV9 to TRBJ2-1, with D tentatively TRBD2 (6 bases). Germline CDR1 SGDLS, CDR2 YYNGEE. V was trimmed by 3 bases and J by 6 bases, leaving 16 bases between them. The CDR3 runs to 15 residues. The CDR3 coding sequence is TGTGCCAGCAGCGACCGGGAGAGAAGTTTCAATGAGCAGTTCTTC. It codes for CASSDRERSFNEQFF.

On this clone itself: The junction departs from germline at one end; a sequencing error may be responsible. The sample holds other DNA sequences that translate to the same CDR3. The rearrangement uses TRBV28 and TRBJ1-3; TRBD1 aligns across 8 bases. Per germline, CDR1 MDHEN and CDR2 SYDVKM. The CDR3 extends over 16 amino acids. The CDR3 nucleotides are TGTGCCAGCAGCCTCGGGACAGGAACCTCTGGAAACACTATATATTTT. It translates to CASSLGTGTSGNTIYF.

V gene TRBV14 combines with J gene TRBJ2-7, with D maybe TRBD2 (5 bases). This CDR3 is 15 amino acids long. Germline V lookup: CDR1 SGHDN, CDR2 FVKESK. The germline V and J ends were trimmed by 4 bases and 2 bases, with 15 bases remaining between them. The CDR3 DNA follows: TGTGCCAGCAGCCTCTGGAGCGGTGAGACCTACGAGCAGTACTTC. This encodes CASSLWSGETYEQYF.

A single count supports this clone. The sample contains more than one DNA sequence encoding this CDR3. V and J are TRBV7-3 and TRBJ2-3, with 7 bases matching TRBD2. The ends lost 6 bases at V and 0 bases at J; junction bases unmatched: 6. The CDR3 is 15 amino acids. Germline CDR1 reads SGHTA; CDR2 reads FQGTGA. For the CDR3, the DNA is TGTGCCAGCAGTTCCCTAGCGGTTAGCACAGATACGCAGTATTTT. This encodes CASSSLAVSTDTQYF.

This clone has a handful of counts. V is TRBV11-2 and J is TRBJ2-1; 11 bases line up with TRBD2. Germline V gene data show CDR1 as SGHAT and CDR2 as FQNNGV. The V and J ends lost 2 bases and 4 bases, in that order; junction bases with no gene match: 7. CDR3 size: 17 residues. The DNA for the CDR3 is TGTGCCAGCAGCTTATACCCGACTAGCGGGACTTACAATGAGCAGTTCTTC. Protein sequence: CASSLYPTSGTYNEQFF.

The chain carries TRBV7-9 and TRBJ1-5; D may be TRBD1 (5 bases). Trimming stripped 5 bases from V and 6 bases from J, with 17 bases between. The CDR3 is 15 residues long. Germline V gene sequence: CDR1 SEHNR, CDR2 FQNEAQ (reference sequence). CDR3: CASSPFGGQGQPQHF. CDR3 coding DNA: TGTGCCAGCAGCCCCTTCGGTGGGCAGGGTCAGCCCCAGCATTTT. The complete variable domain, with remaining parts taken from reference TRBV7-9 and TRBJ1-5, reads DTGVSQNPRHKITKRGQNVTFRCDPISEHNRLYWYRQTLGQGPEFLTYFQNEAQLEKSRLLSDRFSAERPKGSFSTLEIQRTEQGDSAMYLCASSPFGGQGQPQHFGDGTRLSIL.